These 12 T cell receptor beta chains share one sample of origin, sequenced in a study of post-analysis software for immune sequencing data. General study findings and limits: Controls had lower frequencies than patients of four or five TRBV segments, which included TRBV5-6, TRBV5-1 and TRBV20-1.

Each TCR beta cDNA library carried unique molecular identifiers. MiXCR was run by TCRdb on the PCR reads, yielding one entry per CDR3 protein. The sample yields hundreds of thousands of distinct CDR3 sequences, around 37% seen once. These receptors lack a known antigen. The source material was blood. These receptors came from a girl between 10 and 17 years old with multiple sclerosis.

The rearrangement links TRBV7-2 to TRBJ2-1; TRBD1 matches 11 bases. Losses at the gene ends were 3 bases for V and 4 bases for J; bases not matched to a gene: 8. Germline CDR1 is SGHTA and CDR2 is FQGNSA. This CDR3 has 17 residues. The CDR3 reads CASSFRTGGAGYNEQFF. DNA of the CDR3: TGTGCCAGCAGCTTTAGGACAGGGGGCGCGGGATACAATGAGCAGTTCTTC.

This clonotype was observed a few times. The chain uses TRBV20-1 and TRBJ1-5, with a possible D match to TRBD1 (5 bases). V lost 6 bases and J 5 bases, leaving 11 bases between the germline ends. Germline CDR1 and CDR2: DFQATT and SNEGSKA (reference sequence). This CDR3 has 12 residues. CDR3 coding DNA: TGCAGTGCGGGGACGTATGATCAGCCCCAGCATTTT. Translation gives CSAGTYDQPQHF.

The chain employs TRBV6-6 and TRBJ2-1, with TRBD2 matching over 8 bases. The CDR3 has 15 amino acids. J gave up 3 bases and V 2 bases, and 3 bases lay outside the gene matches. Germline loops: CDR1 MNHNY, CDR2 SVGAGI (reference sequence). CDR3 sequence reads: CASSYRSGSYNEQFF. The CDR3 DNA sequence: TGTGCCAGCAGTTACCGGAGCGGGAGCTACAATGAGCAGTTCTTC.

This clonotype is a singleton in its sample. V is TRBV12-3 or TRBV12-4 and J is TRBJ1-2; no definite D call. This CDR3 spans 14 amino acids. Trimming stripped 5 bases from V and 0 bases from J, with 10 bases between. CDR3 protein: CASSTVTSNYGYTF. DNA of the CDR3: TGTGCCAGCAGTACTGTTACTTCTAACTATGGCTACACCTTC.

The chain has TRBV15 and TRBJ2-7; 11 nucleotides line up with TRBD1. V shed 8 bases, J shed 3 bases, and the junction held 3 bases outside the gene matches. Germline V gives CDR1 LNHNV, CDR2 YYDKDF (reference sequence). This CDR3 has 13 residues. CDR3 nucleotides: TGTGCCACCCGGACAGGGGGCGGCTACGAGCAGTACTTC. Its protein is CATRTGGGYEQYF. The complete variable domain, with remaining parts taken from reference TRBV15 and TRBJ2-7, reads DAMVIQNPRYQVTQFGKPVTLSCSQTLNHNVMYWYQQKSSQAPKLLFHYYDKDFNNEADTPDNFQSRRPNTSFCFLDIRSPGLGDTAMYLCATRTGGGYEQYFGPGTRLTVT.

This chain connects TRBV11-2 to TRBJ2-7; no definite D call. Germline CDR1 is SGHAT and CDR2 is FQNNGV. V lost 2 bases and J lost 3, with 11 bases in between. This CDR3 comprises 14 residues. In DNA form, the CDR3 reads TGTGCCAGCAGCTTAATCGGCAGTGTCTACGAGCAGTACTTC. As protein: CASSLIGSVYEQYF. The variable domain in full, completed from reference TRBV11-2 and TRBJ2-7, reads EAGVAQSPRYKIIEKRQSVAFWCNPISGHATLYWYQQILGQGPKLLIQFQNNGVVDDSQLPKDRFSAERLKGVDSTLKIQPAKLEDSAVYLCASSLIGSVYEQYFGPGTRLTVT.

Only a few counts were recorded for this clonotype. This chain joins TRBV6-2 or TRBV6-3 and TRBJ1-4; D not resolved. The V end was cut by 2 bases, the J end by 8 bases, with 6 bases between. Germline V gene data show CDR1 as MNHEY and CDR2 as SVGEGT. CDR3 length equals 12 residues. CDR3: CASSYHQEKLFF. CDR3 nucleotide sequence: TGTGCCAGCAGTTACCATCAAGAAAAACTGTTTTTT.

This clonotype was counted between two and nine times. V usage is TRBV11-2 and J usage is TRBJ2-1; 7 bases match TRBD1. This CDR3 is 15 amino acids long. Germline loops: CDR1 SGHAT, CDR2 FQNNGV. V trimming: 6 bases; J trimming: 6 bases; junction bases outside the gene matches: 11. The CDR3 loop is CASRPGGLRANEQFF. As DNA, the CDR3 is TGTGCCAGCAGACCAGGGGGATTGAGGGCCAATGAGCAGTTCTTC.

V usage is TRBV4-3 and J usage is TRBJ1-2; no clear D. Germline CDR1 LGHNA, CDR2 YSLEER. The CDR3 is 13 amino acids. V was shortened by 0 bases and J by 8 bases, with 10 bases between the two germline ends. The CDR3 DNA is TGCGCCAGCAGCCAAGATTCGGGTTGGGGCTACACCTTC. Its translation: CASSQDSGWGYTF.

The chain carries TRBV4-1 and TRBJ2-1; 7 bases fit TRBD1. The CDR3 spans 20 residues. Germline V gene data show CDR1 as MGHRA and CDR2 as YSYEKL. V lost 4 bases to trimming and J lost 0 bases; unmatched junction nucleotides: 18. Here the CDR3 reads CASSRYAHRAGGDSYNEQFF. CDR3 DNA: TGCGCCAGCAGCCGATATGCTCATCGGGCAGGGGGAGACTCCTACAATGAGCAGTTCTTC.

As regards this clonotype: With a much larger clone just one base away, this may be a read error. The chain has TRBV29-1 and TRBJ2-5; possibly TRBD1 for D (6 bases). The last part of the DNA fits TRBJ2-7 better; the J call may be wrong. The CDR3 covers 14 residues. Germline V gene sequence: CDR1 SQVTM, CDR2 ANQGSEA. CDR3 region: CGVKWQGITHEQYF. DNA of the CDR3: TGCGGCGTTAAATGGCAGGGGATCACGCACGAGCAGTACTTC.

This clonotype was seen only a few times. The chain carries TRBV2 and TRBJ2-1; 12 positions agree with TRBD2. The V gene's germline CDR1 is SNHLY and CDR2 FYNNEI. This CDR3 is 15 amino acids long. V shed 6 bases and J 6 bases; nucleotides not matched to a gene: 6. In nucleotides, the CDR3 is TGTGCCAGCAGGGAGACTAGCGGGGGCCTCAATGAGCAGTTCTTC. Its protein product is CASRETSGGLNEQFF. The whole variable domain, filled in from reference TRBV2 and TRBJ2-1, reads EPEVTQTPSHQVTQMGQEVILRCVPISNHLYFYWYRQILGQKVEFLVSFYNNEISEKSEIFDDQFSVERPDGSNFTLKIRSTKLEDSAMYFCASRETSGGLNEQFFGPGTRLTVL.